Shown below are 23 T cell receptor beta chains from a single sample sequenced in a study of T cells in Graves' hyperthyroidism and ophthalmopathy. Amplified TCR beta CDR3 regions derived from RNA transcripts. The HTBI primer set was used in a first-round RT-PCR of the TCR CDR3. TCRdb processed the multiplex PCR reads anew with MiXCR; each CDR3 protein has one entry. The top ten hold around a third of the sample, which has a few hundred thousand distinct CDR3 sequences, approximately 15% seen once. The sequencing sample was made of blood. These receptor sequences come from a woman aged 25 to 45 with Graves' hyperthyroidism.

V usage is TRBV20-1 and J usage is TRBJ2-2; a possible D gene is TRBD1 (5 bases). With 2 bases removed from V and 4 bases from J, the gap between germline ends came to 14 bases. The CDR3 spans 15 residues. The germline CDR1 and CDR2 sequences are DFQATT and SNEGSKA (reference sequence). DNA of the CDR3: TGCAGTGCTAGACCCCCAGGGAAGGTCACCGGGGAGCTGTTTTTT. Its protein is CSARPPGKVTGELFF.

This clonotype showed up many times. The CDR3 DNA is TGCGCCAGCAGAGAGGGGGAGACCCAGTACTTC. Residues: CASREGETQYF. The chain carries TRBV5-1 and TRBJ2-5, with D possibly called TRBD1 or TRBD2 (5 bases each). This CDR3 has 11 amino acids. Germline V lookup: CDR1 SGHRS, CDR2 YFSETQ. The ends were cut back, 5 bases at V and 5 bases at J, with 7 bases in the middle. The full variable domain, with the rest looked up from reference TRBV5-1 and TRBJ2-5, is KAGVTQTPRYLIKTRGQQVTLSCSPISGHRSVSWYQQTPGQGLQFLFEYFSETQRNKGNFPGRFSGRQFSNSRSEMNVSTLELGDSALYLCASREGETQYFGPGTRLLVL.

This chain's CDR3 is CATSPPYQETQYF. The CDR3 nucleotides are TGTGCCACCAGTCCCCCGTACCAAGAGACCCAGTACTTC. This chain joins TRBV24-1 and TRBJ2-5; D unresolved. With 6 bases removed from V and 0 bases from J, the gap between germline ends came to 7 bases. CDR3 length: 13 amino acids. Germline V gene lookup returns CDR1 KGHDR and CDR2 SFDVKD.

The J gene is TRBJ2-5, the V gene TRBV5-1; D not certain. Germline V gives CDR1 SGHRS, CDR2 YFSETQ. This CDR3 is 12 amino acids long. With 6 bases removed from V and 3 bases from J, the gap between germline ends came to 9 bases. The CDR3 sequence is CASTGPEETQYF. The CDR3 region has the DNA TGCGCCAGCACCGGGCCAGAAGAGACCCAGTACTTC.

This chain uses TRBV7-9 with TRBJ2-7, with TRBD2 identical over 7 bases. Germline CDR1 reads SEHNR; CDR2 reads FQNEAQ (reference sequence). CDR3 length equals 13 residues. The V gene end was trimmed by 8 bases and the J gene end by 0 bases; junction bases not matched to a gene: 4. Here the CDR3 DNA reads TGTGCCAGCTGTCCGGGGGGCTCCTACGAGCAGTACTTC. This sequence encodes CASCPGGSYEQYF.

This clonotype was picked up many times. This sequence joins TRBV7-9 and TRBJ1-2, with a weak D call TRBD1 (5 bases). Germline V gene sequence: CDR1 SEHNR, CDR2 FQNEAQ (reference sequence). The V gene lost 1 base and the J gene lost 6 bases, with 12 bases spanning the gap. The CDR3 runs to 14 residues. In DNA form, the CDR3 reads TGTGCCAGCAGCTTAGATATCAGGGCAAATGGCTACACCTTC. Its translation: CASSLDIRANGYTF.

The table lists this clonotype with many counts. The V gene is TRBV6-1, the J gene TRBJ2-3, with D perhaps being TRBD1 or TRBD2 (5 bases each). With 11 bases removed from V and 4 bases from J, the gap between germline ends came to 22 bases. There are 15 residues in the CDR3. The germline CDR1 and CDR2 sequences are MNHNS and SASEGT. The DNA of the CDR3 is TGTGCCGGACCCCGGGGACCTGGCAGGGCAGATACGCAGTATTTT. It yields the protein CAGPRGPGRADTQYF.

This clonotype came up many times. The chain is built from TRBV6-1 and TRBJ2-7; 9 bases match TRBD1. Germline values: CDR1 MNHNS, CDR2 SASEGT. The CDR3 spans 14 residues. V lost 2 bases and J lost 4; bases outside the gene matches: 3. CDR3: CASSELGTGYEQYF. The CDR3 bases are TGTGCCAGCAGTGAATTAGGGACAGGGTACGAGCAGTACTTC.

This chain connects TRBV6-2 or TRBV6-3 to TRBJ1-1, with 11 positions matching TRBD1. Germline V CDR1 and CDR2: MNHEY, SVGEGT. The length of the CDR3 is 16 residues. After removal of 5 bases from V and 2 bases from J, the junction contained 7 bases not matched to a gene. The CDR3 region has the DNA TGTGCCAGCAGTCCTGGGACAGGGGGAGTAAACACTGAAGCTTTCTTT. It specifies CASSPGTGGVNTEAFF.

This clonotype was counted at least ten times. The CDR3 protein is CASSLTPGRGGFTEAFF. The CDR3 DNA reads TGTGCCAGCAGCTTAACTCCAGGGAGAGGAGGCTTCACTGAAGCTTTCTTT. The chain carries TRBV28 and TRBJ1-1; D is possibly TRBD1 (5 bases). V gave up 6 bases and J gave up 4 bases, with 24 bases separating them. The CDR3 is made up of 17 amino acids. Germline values: CDR1 MDHEN, CDR2 SYDVKM. Full variable domain (missing parts from reference TRBV28 and TRBJ1-1): DVKVTQSSRYLVKRTGEKVFLECVQDMDHENMFWYRQDPGLGLRLIYFSYDVKMKEKGDIPEGYSVSREKKERFSLILESASTNQTSMYLCASSLTPGRGGFTEAFFGQGTRLTVV.

At least ten counts were recorded for this clonotype. This chain links TRBV27 with TRBJ1-4; unclear D gene. The length of the CDR3 is 15 residues. V gave up 4 bases and J gave up 0 bases, with 9 bases separating them. Germline lookup yields CDR1 MNHEY and CDR2 SMNVEV (reference sequence). The CDR3: CASSSNPATNEKLFF. CDR3 sequence (DNA): TGTGCCAGCAGTTCCAACCCTGCAACTAATGAAAAACTGTTTTTT.

Many counts were recorded for this clonotype. The rearrangement joins TRBV27 to TRBJ2-1; D may be TRBD1 or TRBD2 (5 bases each). This CDR3 is built from 19 residues. Germline V CDR1 and CDR2: MNHEY, SMNVEV (reference sequence). V was clipped by 6 bases and J by 0 bases, with 24 bases between them. The CDR3 loop is CASSRYGTLNLGSYNEQFF. CDR3 in DNA: TGTGCCAGCAGCCGGTATGGGACGTTAAATCTGGGCTCCTACAATGAGCAGTTCTTC.

In its sample, this clonotype was seen a few times. The chain carries TRBV7-9 and TRBJ1-2, with D perhaps matching TRBD1 (6 bases). CDR3 length: 14 residues. V lost 5 bases, J lost 2 bases, and 12 bases lay in between. Germline loops: CDR1 SEHNR, CDR2 FQNEAQ (reference sequence). The CDR3: CASSNRAENYGYTF. The CDR3 region has the DNA TGTGCCAGCAGCAACAGGGCGGAGAACTATGGCTACACCTTC. Full variable domain (outside the CDR3, taken from reference TRBV7-9 and TRBJ1-2): DTGVSQNPRHKITKRGQNVTFRCDPISEHNRLYWYRQTLGQGPEFLTYFQNEAQLEKSRLLSDRFSAERPKGSFSTLEIQRTEQGDSAMYLCASSNRAENYGYTFGSGTRLTVV.

This clonotype came up many times. The genes are TRBV30 and TRBJ1-5, with 10 nucleotides matching TRBD1. V was pared by 4 bases and J by 7 bases, with 4 bases of the junction left unmatched. This CDR3 contains 13 residues. Germline V gene sequence: CDR1 GTSNPN, CDR2 SVGIG (reference sequence). CDR3 coding DNA: TGTGCCTGGACTCGGGACAGGGGACAGCCCCAGCATTTT. It is translated as CAWTRDRGQPQHF.

The gene calls are TRBV28 and TRBJ2-1, with 8 bases identical to TRBD2. Germline loops: CDR1 MDHEN, CDR2 SYDVKM. V shed 6 bases and J 0 bases; nucleotides not matched to a gene: 10. This CDR3 is built from 17 residues. For the CDR3, the DNA is TGTGCCAGCAGCTTTGCTAGCGGGCCGAGCTCCTACAATGAGCAGTTCTTC. Translated: CASSFASGPSSYNEQFF. Supplemented by reference TRBV28 and TRBJ2-1, the full variable domain reads DVKVTQSSRYLVKRTGEKVFLECVQDMDHENMFWYRQDPGLGLRLIYFSYDVKMKEKGDIPEGYSVSREKKERFSLILESASTNQTSMYLCASSFASGPSSYNEQFFGPGTRLTVL.

In this sample, this clonotype turned up many times. This sequence joins TRBV12-3 or TRBV12-4 and TRBJ1-2; TRBD1 aligns across 9 bases. After removal of 5 bases from V and 4 bases from J, the junction contained 8 bases not matched to a gene. The CDR3 is made up of 15 amino acids. The CDR3 is CASSISGTGSYGYTF. In DNA form, the CDR3 reads TGTGCCAGCAGTATCTCCGGGACAGGGAGCTATGGCTACACCTTC.

This clonotype has a count of ten or more. The V and J genes are TRBV12-3 or TRBV12-4 and TRBJ2-7; a possible D gene is TRBD2 (6 bases). V lost 6 bases to trimming and J lost 0 bases, with 18 bases between them. The CDR3 sequence is 16 residues long. CDR3 sequence (DNA): TGTGCCAGCAGGCAACGGGGCGGGGTCAGCTCCTACGAGCAGTACTTC. This sequence encodes CASRQRGGVSSYEQYF.

This clonotype was found a few times. The rearrangement joins TRBV6-2 or TRBV6-3 to TRBJ2-2; TRBD2 agrees at 9 bases. Trimming removed 10 bases from V and 3 bases from J; junction bases left unmatched: 12. CDR3 length: 16 residues. Germline CDR1 reads MNHEY; CDR2 reads SVGEGT. DNA for the CDR3: TGTGCCATGCCCAATGGAGGACTAGCGCACACCGGGGAGCTGTTTTTT. Amino acid sequence: CAMPNGGLAHTGELFF.

This clonotype was found many times. The chain links TRBV3-1 to TRBJ2-7; D is uncertain. Trimming shortened V by 1 base and J by 4 bases, and 14 bases separated the two germline ends. CDR3 length equals 15 residues. Germline V lookup: CDR1 LGHDT, CDR2 YNNKEL (reference sequence). The CDR3 bases are TGTGCCAGCAGCCAAGGGAAATCTCCTTGGTACGAGCAGTACTTC. Protein sequence: CASSQGKSPWYEQYF.

This clonotype was picked up many times. The chain uses TRBV30 and TRBJ2-5; D ambiguous. The CDR3 is 11 amino acids. Germline CDR1 reads GTSNPN; CDR2 reads SVGIG (reference sequence). Between the trimmed V and J ends, which lost 2 bases and 2 bases, there was a span of 3 bases. The CDR3 is CAWSIQETQYF. CDR3 in DNA: TGTGCCTGGAGTATTCAAGAGACCCAGTACTTC. The full variable domain, its missing parts supplied by reference TRBV30 and TRBJ2-5, is SQTIHQWPATLVQPVGSPLSLECTVEGTSNPNLYWYRQAAGRGLQLLFYSVGIGQISSEVPQNLSASRPQDRQFILSSKKLLLSDSGFYLCAWSIQETQYFGPGTRLLVL.

This clonotype was recorded a few times. The V call is TRBV27, the J call TRBJ1-5; D gene ambiguous. This CDR3 region has 17 residues. The V gene's germline CDR1 is MNHEY and CDR2 SMNVEV (reference sequence). V shed 0 bases and J shed 0 bases, with 12 bases lying between them. CDR3 sequence reads: CASSLSGRFYSNQPQHF. DNA for the CDR3: TGTGCCAGCAGTTTATCAGGACGGTTTTATAGCAATCAGCCCCAGCATTTT.

The V gene is TRBV10-1, the J gene TRBJ2-3, with TRBD2 matching over 8 bases. V lost 0 bases and J lost 2; bases outside the gene matches: 4. The V gene's germline CDR1 is WNHNN and CDR2 SYGVQD (reference sequence). The CDR3 consists of 16 residues. In DNA, the CDR3 is TGCGCCAGCAGTGAGTCGGCGGGAGGTACCACAGATACGCAGTATTTT. As protein: CASSESAGGTTDTQYF.

Concerning this clonotype itself: This may arise from a read error, as a much more abundant clone is one base away. As DNA, the CDR3 is TGTGCCAGCAGCTTAGCTGCTGTGCAAGAGACCCAGTTCTTC. Its protein product is CASSLAAVQETQFF. The gene calls are TRBV7-2 and TRBJ2-5, with D hard to call. The DNA end is a closer match to TRBJ2-1, so the J assignment may be wrong. Germline V gives CDR1 SGHTA, CDR2 FQGNSA. CDR3 length: 14 amino acids.